The T cell receptor beta chain described here comes from a study of blood T cell repertoires in COVID-19. Across the whole study: The United States, Italy and Spain provided the acute and convalescent COVID-19 samples. PBMCs, B-cell-depleted T cells, or T cells were the source of the cDNA or gDNA that made up the material.

CDR3 length equals 15 residues. Germline V gives CDR1 MNHNY, CDR2 SVGAGI (reference sequence). V trimming: 4 bases; J trimming: 0 bases; junction bases outside the gene matches: 4. Study processing details: The authors estimated nucleated cell counts from reference gene primer amplification. Assay: immunoSEQ multiplex PCR; the TCRdb copy retains only in-frame clones and omits some. V, J and clone size derive from that table, while D and trimming were established from the DNA sequence. The sample includes over 200,000 clones, about 83% of them seen just once. J is TRBJ2-5 and V is TRBV6-6, with TRBD2 identical over 8 bases. The origin of this receptor is a man aged 40-50 years with active or convalescent COVID-19. Input material: peripheral blood. DNA for the CDR3: TGTGCCAGCAGTTCCAGGCGGGGGGACCAAGAGACCCAGTACTTC. Protein product: CASSSRRGDQETQYF.